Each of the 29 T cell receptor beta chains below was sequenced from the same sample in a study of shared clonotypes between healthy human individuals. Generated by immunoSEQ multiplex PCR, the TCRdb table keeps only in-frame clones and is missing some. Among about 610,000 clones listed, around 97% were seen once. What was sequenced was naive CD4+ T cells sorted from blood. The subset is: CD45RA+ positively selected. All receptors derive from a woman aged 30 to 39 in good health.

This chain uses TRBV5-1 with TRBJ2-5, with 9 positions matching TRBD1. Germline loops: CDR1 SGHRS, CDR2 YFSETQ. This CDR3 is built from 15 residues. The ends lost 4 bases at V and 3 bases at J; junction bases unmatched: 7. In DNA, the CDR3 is TGCGCCAGCAGCACCGGGACAGGGACAAAAGAGACCCAGTACTTC. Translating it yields CASSTGTGTKETQYF.

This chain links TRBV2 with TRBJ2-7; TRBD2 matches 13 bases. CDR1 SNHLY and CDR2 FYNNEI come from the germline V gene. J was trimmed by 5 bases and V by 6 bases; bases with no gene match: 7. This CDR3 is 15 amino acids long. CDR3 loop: CASSGLAGVPHEQYF. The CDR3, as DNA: TGTGCCAGCAGCGGACTAGCGGGAGTACCCCACGAGCAGTACTTC.

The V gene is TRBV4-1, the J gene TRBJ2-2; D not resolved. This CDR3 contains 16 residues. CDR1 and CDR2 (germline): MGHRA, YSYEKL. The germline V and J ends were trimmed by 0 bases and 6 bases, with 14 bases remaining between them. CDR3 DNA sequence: TGCGCCAGCAGCCAAGAAGAAAGGGTTCGGGCCGGGGAGCTGTTTTTT. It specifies CASSQEERVRAGELFF.

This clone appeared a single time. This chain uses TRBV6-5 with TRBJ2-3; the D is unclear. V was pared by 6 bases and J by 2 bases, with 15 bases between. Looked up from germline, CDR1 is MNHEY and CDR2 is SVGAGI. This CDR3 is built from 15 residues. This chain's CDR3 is CASSYKPWNTDTQYF. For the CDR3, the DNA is TGTGCCAGCAGCTACAAACCCTGGAACACAGATACGCAGTATTTT.

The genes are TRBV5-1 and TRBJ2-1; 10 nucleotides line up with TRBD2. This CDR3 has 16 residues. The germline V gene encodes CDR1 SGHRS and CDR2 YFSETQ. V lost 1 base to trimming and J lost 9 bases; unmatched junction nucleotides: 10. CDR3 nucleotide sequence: TGCGCCAGCAGCTTGACCCTAGCGGGAGTAGGTGGTGAGCAGTTCTTC. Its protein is CASSLTLAGVGGEQFF.

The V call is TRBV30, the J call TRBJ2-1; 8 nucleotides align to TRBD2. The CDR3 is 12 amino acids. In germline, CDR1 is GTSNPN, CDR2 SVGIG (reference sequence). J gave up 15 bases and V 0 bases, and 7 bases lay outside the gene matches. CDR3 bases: TGTGCCTGGAGTGTAAAAGCGGGAGTTCCGTTCTTC. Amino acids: CAWSVKAGVPFF.

The CDR3 region has the DNA TGTGCCAGCAAGGAGGGGGGGGAGGGTGAAAAACTGTTTTTT. Residues: CASKEGGEGEKLFF. The chain joins TRBV27 to TRBJ1-4; a possible D gene is TRBD1 (6 bases). Germline-derived CDR1 and CDR2 are MNHEY and SMNVEV (reference sequence). CDR3 length: 14 residues. The germline V and J ends were trimmed by 7 bases and 7 bases, with 16 bases remaining between them.

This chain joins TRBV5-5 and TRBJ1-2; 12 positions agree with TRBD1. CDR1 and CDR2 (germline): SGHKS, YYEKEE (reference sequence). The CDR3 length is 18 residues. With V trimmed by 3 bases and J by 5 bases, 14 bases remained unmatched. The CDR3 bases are TGTGCCAGCAGCTCAACCTCTAAACCGGGACAGGGGGCTTATGGCTACACCTTC. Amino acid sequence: CASSSTSKPGQGAYGYTF.

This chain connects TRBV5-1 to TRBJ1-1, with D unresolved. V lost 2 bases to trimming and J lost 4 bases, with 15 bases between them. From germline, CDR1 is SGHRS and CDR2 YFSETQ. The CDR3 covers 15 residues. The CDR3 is CASSLTPPGSTEAFF. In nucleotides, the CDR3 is TGCGCCAGCAGCTTAACCCCCCCGGGGAGCACTGAAGCTTTCTTT.

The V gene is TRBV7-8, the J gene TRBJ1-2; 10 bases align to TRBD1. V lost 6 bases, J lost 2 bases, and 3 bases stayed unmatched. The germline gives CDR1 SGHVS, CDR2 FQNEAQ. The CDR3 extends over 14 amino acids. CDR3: CASRDRGQNYGYTF. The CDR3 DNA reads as TGTGCCAGCAGAGACAGGGGGCAGAACTATGGCTACACCTTC.

CDR3 amino acids: CASSLADLAGPTGELFF. CDR3 nucleotides: TGTGCCAGCAGCTTGGCCGATTTAGCGGGACCCACCGGGGAGCTGTTTTTT. The rearrangement uses TRBV5-4 and TRBJ2-2; 8 bases match TRBD2. There are 17 residues in the CDR3. V lost 0 bases and J lost 4; bases outside the gene matches: 8. Germline CDR1 is SGHNT and CDR2 is YYREEE (reference sequence).

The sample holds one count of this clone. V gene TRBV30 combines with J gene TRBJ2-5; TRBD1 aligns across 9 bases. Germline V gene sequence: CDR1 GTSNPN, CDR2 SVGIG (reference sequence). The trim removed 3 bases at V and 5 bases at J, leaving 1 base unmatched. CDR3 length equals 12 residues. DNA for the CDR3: TGTGCCTGGAGCGGACAGGGGGAGACCCAGTACTTC. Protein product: CAWSGQGETQYF.

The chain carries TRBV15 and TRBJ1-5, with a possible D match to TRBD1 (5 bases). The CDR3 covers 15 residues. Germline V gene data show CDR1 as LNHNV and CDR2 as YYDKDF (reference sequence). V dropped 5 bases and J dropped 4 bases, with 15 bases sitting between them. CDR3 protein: CATSLEGGDNQPQHF. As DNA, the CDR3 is TGTGCCACCAGCCTAGAGGGAGGGGATAATCAGCCCCAGCATTTT.

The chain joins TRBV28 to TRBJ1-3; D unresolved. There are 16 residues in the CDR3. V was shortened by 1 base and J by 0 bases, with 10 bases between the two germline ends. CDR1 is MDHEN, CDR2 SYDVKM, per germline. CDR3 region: CASSLLSGPSGNTIYF. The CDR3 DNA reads TGTGCCAGCAGTTTATTATCAGGACCCTCTGGAAACACCATATATTTT.

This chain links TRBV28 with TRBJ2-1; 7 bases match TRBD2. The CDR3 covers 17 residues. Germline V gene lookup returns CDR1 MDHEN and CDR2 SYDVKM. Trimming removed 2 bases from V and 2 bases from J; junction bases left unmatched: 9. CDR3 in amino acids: CASSLVLLLAAYNEQFF. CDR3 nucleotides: TGTGCCAGCAGTTTAGTCCTCCTTCTAGCGGCCTACAATGAGCAGTTCTTC.

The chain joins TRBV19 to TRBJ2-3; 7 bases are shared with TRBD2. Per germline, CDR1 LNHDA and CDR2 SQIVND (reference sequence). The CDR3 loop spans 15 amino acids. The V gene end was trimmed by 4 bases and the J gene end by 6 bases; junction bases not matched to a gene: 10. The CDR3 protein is CASSKAAGVKDTQYF. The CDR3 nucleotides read TGTGCCAGTAGTAAGGCGGCGGGAGTAAAGGATACGCAGTATTTT.

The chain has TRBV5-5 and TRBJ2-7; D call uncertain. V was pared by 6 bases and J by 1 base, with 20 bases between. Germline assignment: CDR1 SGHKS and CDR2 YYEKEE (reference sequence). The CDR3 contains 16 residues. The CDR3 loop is CASNRSPTERSYEQYF. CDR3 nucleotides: TGTGCCAGCAACAGATCCCCGACTGAAAGATCCTACGAGCAGTACTTC.

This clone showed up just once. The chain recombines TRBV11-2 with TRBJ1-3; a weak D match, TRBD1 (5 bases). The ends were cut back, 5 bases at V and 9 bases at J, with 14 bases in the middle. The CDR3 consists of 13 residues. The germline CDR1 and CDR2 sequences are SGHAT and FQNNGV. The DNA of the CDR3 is TGTGCCAGCAGCGGACCGGGGCGGGCCACCATATATTTT. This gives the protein CASSGPGRATIYF.

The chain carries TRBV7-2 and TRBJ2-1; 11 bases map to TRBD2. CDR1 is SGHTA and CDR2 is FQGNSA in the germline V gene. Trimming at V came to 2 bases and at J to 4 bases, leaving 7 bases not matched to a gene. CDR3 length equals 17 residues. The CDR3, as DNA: TGTGCCAGCAGCTTAACCCCCCGGACTAGCGGGTACAATGAGCAGTTCTTC. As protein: CASSLTPRTSGYNEQFF.

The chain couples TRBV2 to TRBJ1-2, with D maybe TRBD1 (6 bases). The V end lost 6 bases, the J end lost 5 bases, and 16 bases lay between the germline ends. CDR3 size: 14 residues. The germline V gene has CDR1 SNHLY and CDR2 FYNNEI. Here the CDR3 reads CASRSQGRPYGYTF. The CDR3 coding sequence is TGTGCCAGCAGATCACAGGGACGCCCTTATGGCTACACCTTC. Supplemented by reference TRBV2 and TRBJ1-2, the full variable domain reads EPEVTQTPSHQVTQMGQEVILRCVPISNHLYFYWYRQILGQKVEFLVSFYNNEISEKSEIFDDQFSVERPDGSNFTLKIRSTKLEDSAMYFCASRSQGRPYGYTFGSGTRLTVV.

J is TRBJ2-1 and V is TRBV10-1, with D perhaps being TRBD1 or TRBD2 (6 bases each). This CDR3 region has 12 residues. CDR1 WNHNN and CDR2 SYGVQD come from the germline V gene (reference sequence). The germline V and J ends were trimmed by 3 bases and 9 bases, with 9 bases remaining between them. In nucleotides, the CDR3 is TGCGCCAGCAGTGATCGGGGGCTTGAGCAGTTCTTC. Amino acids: CASSDRGLEQFF.

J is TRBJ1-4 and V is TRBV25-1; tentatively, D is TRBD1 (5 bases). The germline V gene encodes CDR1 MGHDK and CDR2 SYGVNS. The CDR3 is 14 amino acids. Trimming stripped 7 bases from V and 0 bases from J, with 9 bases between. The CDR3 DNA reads TGTGCCAGCACTTCGGGGCCAACTAATGAAAAACTGTTTTTT. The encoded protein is CASTSGPTNEKLFF.

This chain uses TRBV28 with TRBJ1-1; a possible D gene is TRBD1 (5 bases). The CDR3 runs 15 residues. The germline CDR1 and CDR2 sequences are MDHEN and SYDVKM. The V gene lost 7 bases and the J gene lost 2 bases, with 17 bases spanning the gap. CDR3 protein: CASIRGHRPNTEAFF. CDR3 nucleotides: TGTGCCAGCATTAGGGGCCATCGACCTAACACTGAAGCTTTCTTT.

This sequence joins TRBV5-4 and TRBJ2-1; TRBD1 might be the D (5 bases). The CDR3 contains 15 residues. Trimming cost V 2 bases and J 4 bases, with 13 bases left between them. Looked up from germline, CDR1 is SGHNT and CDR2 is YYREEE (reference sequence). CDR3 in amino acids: CASSFGHTSYNEQFF. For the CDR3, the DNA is TGTGCCAGCAGCTTCGGACATACATCTTACAATGAGCAGTTCTTC.

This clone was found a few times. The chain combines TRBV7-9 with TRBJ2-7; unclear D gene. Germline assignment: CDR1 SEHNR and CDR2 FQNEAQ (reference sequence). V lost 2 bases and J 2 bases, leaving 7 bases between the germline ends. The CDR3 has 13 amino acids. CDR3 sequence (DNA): TGTGCCAGCAGCTTACAGTCTACCTACGAGCAGTACTTC. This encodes CASSLQSTYEQYF.

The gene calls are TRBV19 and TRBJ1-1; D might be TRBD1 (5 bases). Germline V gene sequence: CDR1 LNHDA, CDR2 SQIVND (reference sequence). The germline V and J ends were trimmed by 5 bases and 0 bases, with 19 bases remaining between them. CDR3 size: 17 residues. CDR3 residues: CASSRANPRVMNTEAFF. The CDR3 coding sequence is TGTGCCAGTAGTCGGGCTAACCCCAGGGTGATGAACACTGAAGCTTTCTTT.

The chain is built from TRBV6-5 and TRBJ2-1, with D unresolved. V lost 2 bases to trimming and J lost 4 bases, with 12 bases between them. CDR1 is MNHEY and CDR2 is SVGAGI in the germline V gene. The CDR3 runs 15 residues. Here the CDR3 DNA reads TGTGCCAGCAGTTACCCCGGTCGTGGGTACAATGAGCAGTTCTTC. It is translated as CASSYPGRGYNEQFF.

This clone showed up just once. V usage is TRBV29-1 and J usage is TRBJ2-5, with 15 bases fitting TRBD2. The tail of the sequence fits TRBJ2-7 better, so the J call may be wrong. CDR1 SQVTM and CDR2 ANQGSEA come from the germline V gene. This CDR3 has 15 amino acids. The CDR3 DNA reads TGCAGCGTTACGGGACTAGCGGGAGGTTTCTACGAGCAGTACTTC. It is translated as CSVTGLAGGFYEQYF.

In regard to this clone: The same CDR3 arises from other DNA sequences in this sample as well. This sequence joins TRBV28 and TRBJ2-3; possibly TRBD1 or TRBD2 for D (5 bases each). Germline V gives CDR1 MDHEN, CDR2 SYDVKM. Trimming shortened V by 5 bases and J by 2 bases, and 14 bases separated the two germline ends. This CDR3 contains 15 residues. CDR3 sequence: CASSRRDRDTDTQYF. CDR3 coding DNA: TGTGCCAGCAGTCGAAGGGACCGCGACACAGATACGCAGTATTTT.